These T cell receptor beta chains were read from a single sample in a study of beta chain features in type 1 diabetes. Produced via immunoSEQ multiplex PCR; TCRdb's table is partial and in-frame only. The profile shows under 900,000 clones, roughly a sixth of them singletons. The sequenced sample was naive CD4+ T cells from blood. These receptors were taken from a woman under 30 in good health. CDR3s include the opening cysteine and the closing phenylalanine or tryptophan. Fields, in order: D gene, clone size, V gene, J gene, CDR3 DNA, CDR3 protein. The D gene is left open where the match is weak. Size is omitted from some rows. Given values are once, few, many or a class for expanded clones.

D gene: TRBD2
clone size: few
V gene: TRBV5-6
J gene: TRBJ2-3
CDR3 DNA: TGTGCCAGCAGCTTGGTAGCGGGAGCCTCAGATACGCAGTATTTT
CDR3 protein: CASSLVAGASDTQYF

D gene: .
clone size: .
V gene: TRBV7-2
J gene: TRBJ1-1
CDR3 DNA: TGTGCCAGCAGCTTCGGCCCCGATGGGACTGAAGCTTTCTTT
CDR3 protein: CASSFGPDGTEAFF

D gene: TRBD1
clone size: .
V gene: TRBV6-1
J gene: TRBJ2-5
CDR3 DNA: TGTGCCAGCAGTATCAAACCAGGGGGCGCGGAGACCCAGTACTTC
CDR3 protein: CASSIKPGGAETQYF

D gene: .
clone size: .
V gene: TRBV19
J gene: TRBJ2-3
CDR3 DNA: TGTGCCAGTAGTAGGCTCGGGAGTACAGGGACAGATACGCAGTATTTT
CDR3 protein: CASSRLGSTGTDTQYF

D gene: .
clone size: .
V gene: TRBV5-1
J gene: TRBJ2-1
CDR3 DNA: TGCGCCAGCAGAAGGGCAGGGGTGGAGCAGTTCTTC
CDR3 protein: CASRRAGVEQFF

D gene: .
clone size: .
V gene: TRBV7-2
J gene: TRBJ2-3
CDR3 DNA: TGTGCCAGCAGCTTAGTGGCTGGTGAAACAGATACGCAGTATTTT
CDR3 protein: CASSLVAGETDTQYF

D gene: .
clone size: once
V gene: TRBV10-1
J gene: TRBJ1-1
CDR3 DNA: TGCGCCAGCAGTGTTGGGGTGAACACTGAAGCTTTCTTT
CDR3 protein: CASSVGVNTEAFF

D gene: .
clone size: few
V gene: TRBV27
J gene: TRBJ2-5
CDR3 DNA: TGTGCCAGCAGCCGAGGGTGGGAGTTTACCCAAGAGACCCAGTACTTC
CDR3 protein: CASSRGWEFTQETQYF

D gene: TRBD1
clone size: .
V gene: TRBV6-6
J gene: TRBJ2-7
CDR3 DNA: TGTGCCAGCAGTTCCGCGGTCGGGACAGGGGGCCACGAGCAGTACTTC
CDR3 protein: CASSSAVGTGGHEQYF

D gene: .
clone size: .
V gene: TRBV15
J gene: TRBJ2-7
CDR3 DNA: TGTGCCACCAGCAGAGATCTGGGCACGTCCTTGAACGAGCAGTACTTC
CDR3 protein: CATSRDLGTSLNEQYF

D gene: .
clone size: few
V gene: TRBV5-1
J gene: TRBJ1-2
CDR3 DNA: TGCGCCAGCAGCTCCGAACTAAGGGGCAAGAGTCTAGCCTACACCTTC
CDR3 protein: CASSSELRGKSLAYTF

D gene: .
clone size: .
V gene: TRBV25-1
J gene: TRBJ1-2
CDR3 DNA: TGTGCCAGCAGTGAGGAGGGGCGGGGCTATGGCTACACCTTC
CDR3 protein: CASSEEGRGYGYTF

D gene: .
clone size: .
V gene: TRBV7-8
J gene: TRBJ2-1
CDR3 DNA: TGTGCCAGCACGCCGTGGAGGGCGGGAATGATGTTGGGTGAGCAGTTCTTC
CDR3 protein: CASTPWRAGMMLGEQFF

D gene: .
clone size: .
V gene: TRBV20-1
J gene: TRBJ1-2
CDR3 DNA: TGCAGTGCTCCCTCGGACTATGGCTACACCTTC
CDR3 protein: CSAPSDYGYTF

D gene: .
clone size: few
V gene: TRBV19
J gene: TRBJ2-6
CDR3 DNA: TGTGCCAGTAGTAGAGCCCGGACCGCTGGGGCCAACGTCCTGACTTTC
CDR3 protein: CASSRARTAGANVLTF

D gene: .
clone size: .
V gene: TRBV4-2
J gene: TRBJ2-1
CDR3 DNA: TGTGCCAGCAGCCAAGATTGGGCAGTAGCGAGGCACAATGAGCAGTTCTTC
CDR3 protein: CASSQDWAVARHNEQFF

D gene: TRBD2
clone size: .
V gene: TRBV5-8
J gene: TRBJ2-1
CDR3 DNA: TGTGCCAGCAGCTCAAAAGCGGGAGACGGGGGGGAGCAGTTCTTC
CDR3 protein: CASSSKAGDGGEQFF

D gene: TRBD2
clone size: few
V gene: TRBV5-4
J gene: TRBJ2-7
CDR3 DNA: TGTGCCAGCAGCTTGGCGGGGGGAGGACACTCCTACGAGCAGTACTTC
CDR3 protein: CASSLAGGGHSYEQYF

D gene: TRBD2
clone size: few
V gene: TRBV18
J gene: TRBJ2-3
CDR3 DNA: TGTGCCAGCTCATCCCTAGCGGTCGATAGCACAGATACGCAGTATTTT
CDR3 protein: CASSSLAVDSTDTQYF

D gene: .
clone size: .
V gene: TRBV28
J gene: TRBJ2-1
CDR3 DNA: TGTGCCAGCAGTTTACTTCAGTCCTACAATGAGCAGTTCTTC
CDR3 protein: CASSLLQSYNEQFF

D gene: .
clone size: .
V gene: TRBV9
J gene: TRBJ2-2
CDR3 DNA: TGTGCCAGCAGCGTAGAGGGGCGGAGAACCGGGGAGCTGTTTTTT
CDR3 protein: CASSVEGRRTGELFF

D gene: .
clone size: few
V gene: TRBV5-4
J gene: TRBJ2-3
CDR3 DNA: TGTGCCAGCAGGCAACTAGGAGATACGCAGTATTTT
CDR3 protein: CASRQLGDTQYF

D gene: .
clone size: few
V gene: TRBV4-3
J gene: TRBJ1-1
CDR3 DNA: TGCGCCAGCAGCCAAGTTTTGTGGCAGGGAGTAACTGAAGCTTTCTTT
CDR3 protein: CASSQVLWQGVTEAFF

D gene: .
clone size: .
V gene: TRBV6-5
J gene: TRBJ2-7
CDR3 DNA: TGTGCCAGCAGGAATCTTGGTTCCCACGAGCAGTACTTC
CDR3 protein: CASRNLGSHEQYF

D gene: .
clone size: few
V gene: TRBV5-4
J gene: TRBJ1-5
CDR3 DNA: TGTGCCAGCAGCTTGGACAGGGCTCAGCCCCAGCATTTT
CDR3 protein: CASSLDRAQPQHF

D gene: .
clone size: .
V gene: TRBV28
J gene: TRBJ1-1
CDR3 DNA: TGTGCCAGCAGCCCGACAGAGAACACTGAAGCTTTCTTT
CDR3 protein: CASSPTENTEAFF

D gene: TRBD2
clone size: few
V gene: TRBV7-3
J gene: TRBJ2-6
CDR3 DNA: TGTGCCAGCAGCGCCCTAGCGGGAGAAGGTGGGGCCAACGTCCTGACTTTC
CDR3 protein: CASSALAGEGGANVLTF

D gene: .
clone size: .
V gene: TRBV7-9
J gene: TRBJ2-7
CDR3 DNA: TGTGCCAGCAGCTTAGTAGAGGTCGAGCAGTACTTC
CDR3 protein: CASSLVEVEQYF

D gene: .
clone size: .
V gene: TRBV10-3
J gene: TRBJ2-7
CDR3 DNA: TGTGCCATCAGTGAGTCGGGGGGTCCCGCCGACGAGCAGTACTTC
CDR3 protein: CAISESGGPADEQYF

D gene: .
clone size: few
V gene: TRBV5-1
J gene: TRBJ2-3
CDR3 DNA: TGCGCCAGCAGCTCCGGAGGGACAGATACGCAGTATTTT
CDR3 protein: CASSSGGTDTQYF

D gene: .
clone size: few
V gene: TRBV15
J gene: TRBJ2-5
CDR3 DNA: TGTGCCACCAGCAGGGACTTCCAAGCAACCCAGTACTTC
CDR3 protein: CATSRDFQATQYF

D gene: TRBD2
clone size: .
V gene: TRBV19
J gene: TRBJ2-1
CDR3 DNA: TGTGCCAGTAGTGGCCATCTAGCGGGAGGGTACAATGAGCAGTTCTTC
CDR3 protein: CASSGHLAGGYNEQFF

D gene: TRBD2
clone size: .
V gene: TRBV6-5
J gene: TRBJ2-5
CDR3 DNA: TGTGCCAGCAGTTACGGACCGGGACTAGCAGAGACCCAGTACTTC
CDR3 protein: CASSYGPGLAETQYF

D gene: .
clone size: few
V gene: TRBV28
J gene: TRBJ1-2
CDR3 DNA: TGTGCCAGCAGCCCACTGCCAGCGGACAGAGACTATGGCTACACCTTC
CDR3 protein: CASSPLPADRDYGYTF

D gene: .
clone size: few
V gene: TRBV4-3
J gene: TRBJ1-2
CDR3 DNA: TGCGCCAGCAGCCCGAGGGGGGCGACTGATGGCTACACCTTC
CDR3 protein: CASSPRGATDGYTF

D gene: .
clone size: .
V gene: TRBV9
J gene: TRBJ2-1
CDR3 DNA: TGTGCCAGCAGCGTAGTAGGAGGGGATGGTGAGCAGTTCTTC
CDR3 protein: CASSVVGGDGEQFF

D gene: .
clone size: .
V gene: TRBV6-6
J gene: TRBJ1-3
CDR3 DNA: TGTGCCAGCGCGGCAAACACCATATATTTT
CDR3 protein: CASAANTIYF

D gene: TRBD1
clone size: .
V gene: TRBV7-9
J gene: TRBJ2-1
CDR3 DNA: TGTGCCAGCAGCTACGCCGGGACAGGATCCTACAATGAGCAGTTCTTC
CDR3 protein: CASSYAGTGSYNEQFF

D gene: TRBD1
clone size: few
V gene: TRBV28
J gene: TRBJ1-2
CDR3 DNA: TGTGCCAGCAGTAAGGGGACAGAAATCTATGGCTACACCTTC
CDR3 protein: CASSKGTEIYGYTF

D gene: TRBD1
clone size: .
V gene: TRBV6-5
J gene: TRBJ1-3
CDR3 DNA: TGTGCCAGCAGACACGTCCCGGGACAGGGAAACACCATATATTTT
CDR3 protein: CASRHVPGQGNTIYF

D gene: TRBD2
clone size: few
V gene: TRBV28
J gene: TRBJ2-7
CDR3 DNA: TGTGCCAGCACCCAACTAGCGGGAGCCTACGAGCAGTACTTC
CDR3 protein: CASTQLAGAYEQYF

D gene: TRBD1
clone size: few
V gene: TRBV7-9
J gene: TRBJ2-3
CDR3 DNA: TGTGCCAGCAGCCCACGGACAGGCTTCACAGATACGCAGTATTTT
CDR3 protein: CASSPRTGFTDTQYF

D gene: .
clone size: .
V gene: TRBV6-6
J gene: TRBJ2-3
CDR3 DNA: TGTGCCAGCAGAGGAGGGAATTTAATTGGGGATACGCAGTATTTT
CDR3 protein: CASRGGNLIGDTQYF

D gene: .
clone size: few
V gene: TRBV15
J gene: TRBJ2-2
CDR3 DNA: TGTGCCACCAGCAGAGGACTGGCGAACACCGGGGAGCTGTTTTTT
CDR3 protein: CATSRGLANTGELFF

D gene: TRBD2
clone size: few
V gene: TRBV25-1
J gene: TRBJ2-1
CDR3 DNA: TGTGCCAGCAGCAGACTAGCGGGAATCAATGAGCAGTTCTTC
CDR3 protein: CASSRLAGINEQFF

D gene: .
clone size: .
V gene: TRBV7-9
J gene: TRBJ2-7
CDR3 DNA: TGTGCCAGCAGCTTAAGGGGCCGATCGGCCCCCTACGAGCAGTACTTC
CDR3 protein: CASSLRGRSAPYEQYF

D gene: TRBD2
clone size: .
V gene: TRBV4-3
J gene: TRBJ2-1
CDR3 DNA: TGCGCCAGCAGCCAAGGCTCCGGGACTAGCGGGAGAAATGAGCAGTTCTTC
CDR3 protein: CASSQGSGTSGRNEQFF

D gene: .
clone size: many
V gene: TRBV4-3
J gene: TRBJ2-4
CDR3 DNA: TGCGCCAGCAGCCAAGCTGCCGGGGGAAACATTCAGTACTTC
CDR3 protein: CASSQAAGGNIQYF